Listed here are 6 T cell receptor beta chains from one sample, sequenced in a study of regulatory T cells in long-lasting Graves disease. Investigators prepared the TCR beta libraries by applying iRepertoire HTBI primers and Arm-PCR of CDR3 regions. TCRdb called the multiplex PCR reads again in MiXCR, with one record for every CDR3 protein. The sample includes roughly 350,000 distinct CDR3 sequences, 15% to 20% of them seen just once. Sample time point: newly diagnosed GD, antithyroid drugs for less than 3 months. PBMC-extracted RNA yielded the TCR library. This sample was shared with a second study, whose subject was T cells in Graves' hyperthyroidism and ophthalmopathy.

This specimen was peripheral blood mononuclear cells (PBMCs), taken at new diagnosis, from a patient treated with antithyroid drugs. These receptor sequences come from a woman under 30 with Graves disease.

This clonotype was counted ten times or more. The V and J genes are TRBV9 and TRBJ2-1, with D possibly matching TRBD2 (6 bases). Germline V gives CDR1 SGDLS, CDR2 YYNGEE. The CDR3 contains 14 residues. Between the trimmed V and J ends, which lost 0 bases and 8 bases, there was a span of 12 bases. The CDR3 DNA sequence: TGTGCCAGCAGCGTAGCGGGAGTTATCGATGAGCAGTTCTTC. It encodes CASSVAGVIDEQFF.

This clonotype was observed at least ten times. The chain couples TRBV10-2 to TRBJ2-7, with D tentatively TRBD2 (5 bases). Germline lookup yields CDR1 WSHSY and CDR2 SAAADI. CDR3 size: 12 residues. The V gene lost 7 bases and the J gene lost 6 bases, with 13 bases spanning the gap. CDR3 protein: CASTTGAGEQYF. The CDR3 DNA reads as TGCGCCAGCACGACGGGTGCGGGCGAGCAGTACTTC.

This clonotype was found many times. The V gene is TRBV12-3 or TRBV12-4, the J gene TRBJ2-2, with 11 bases lining up with TRBD2. The CDR3 covers 18 residues. With V trimmed by 6 bases and J by 0 bases, 9 bases remained unmatched. This CDR3 is CASSSQRLAGSNTGELFF. CDR3 sequence (DNA): TGTGCCAGCAGCTCGCAACGACTAGCGGGGTCGAACACCGGGGAGCTGTTTTTT.

This clonotype was seen repeatedly, ten times or more. The rearrangement joins TRBV28 to TRBJ2-3, with D maybe TRBD2 (5 bases). Trimming pared 5 bases from V and 2 bases from J, leaving 17 bases between. This CDR3 is built from 16 residues. Germline V gene lookup returns CDR1 MDHEN and CDR2 SYDVKM. CDR3 protein: CASSPLRRRPTDTQYF. The CDR3 bases are TGTGCCAGCAGTCCCCTTCGGCGGAGGCCCACAGATACGCAGTATTTT.

This clonotype was seen ten or more times. J is TRBJ2-7 and V is TRBV6-2 or TRBV6-3; 7 nucleotides match TRBD2. The V segment lost 2 bases and the J segment 0 bases; nucleotides outside the gene matches: 16. The CDR3 spans 19 residues. CDR1 MNHEY and CDR2 SVGEGT come from the germline V gene. CDR3 sequence (DNA): TGTGCCAGCAGTTACCCACCACATGGAAGCGGGACCCACTCCTACGAGCAGTACTTC. This gives the protein CASSYPPHGSGTHSYEQYF.

In its sample, this clonotype was seen a few times. The chain's CDR3 is CSASPLAGAAYNEQFF. CDR3 bases: TGCAGTGCTTCTCCTCTAGCGGGGGCTGCCTACAATGAGCAGTTCTTC. V gene TRBV20-1 combines with J gene TRBJ2-1, with 10 nucleotides matching TRBD2. The ends lost 5 bases at V and 2 bases at J; junction bases unmatched: 9. Germline V gene sequence: CDR1 DFQATT, CDR2 SNEGSKA (reference sequence). This CDR3 has 16 amino acids.